A single TCR beta chain is shown here with its context. This sample is drawn from a study of cytomegalovirus exposure and HLA in healthy donors. 13 Jbeta primers and 60 Vbeta primers were used for the PCR. The method was immunoSEQ multiplex PCR; TCRdb's version includes in-frame clones alone and lacks a portion of them. The sample includes some 70,000 clones, 78% of them seen just once. This TCR came from a man aged 18 to 29 in good health and CMV-seropositive. The sample taken for sequencing was PBMCs.

CDR3 residues: CASSLARTGEQFF. DNA for the CDR3: TGTGCCAGCAGCTTAGCTCGGACGGGAGAGCAGTTCTTC. The chain has TRBV7-6 and TRBJ2-1; the D gene is possibly TRBD2 (5 bases). Germline V gene lookup returns CDR1 SGHVS and CDR2 FNYEAQ. The CDR3 is 13 amino acids. V was shortened by 0 bases and J by 10 bases, with 10 bases between the two germline ends.